The 14 T cell receptor beta chains presented below share a single source sample, sequenced in a study of T cell clonality in common variable immunodeficiency (dated by TCRdb to the mid-2010s). The protocol used for the library was the immunoSEQ multiplex PCR assay. Sourced from immuneACCESS, this table was stored by TCRdb with only in-frame sequences that have V and J called. A share of the clones is absent; for the studies checked, an unresolved V gene accounts for under half, and the remainder has no known explanation. This sample includes roughly 50,000 clones, and none of them was observed just once. The top ten constitute 3% to 3.5% of the sample. Sequenced material: peripheral blood mononuclear cells. The receptors were sampled from a person aged 18 to 75 in good health.

This clone was seen at least ten times. The sequenced fragment ends 3 residues before the CDR3 boundary, so the rest is inferred from the germline J gene. The J gene is TRBJ2-7, the V gene TRBV2; 9 nucleotides line up with TRBD2. Germline-derived CDR1 and CDR2 are SNHLY and FYNNEI. This CDR3 is built from 17 residues. V was clipped by 6 bases and J by 5 bases; unmatched bases: 17. The CDR3 here is CASRGPAGGPHGDEQYF. CDR3 DNA, as far as it was read: TGTGCCAGCAGGGGCCCAGCGGGAGGCCCACATGGGGACGAG. Variable domain in full (rest from reference TRBV2 and TRBJ2-7): EPEVTQTPSHQVTQMGQEVILRCVPISNHLYFYWYRQILGQKVEFLVSFYNNEISEKSEIFDDQFSVERPDGSNFTLKIRSTKLEDSAMYFCASRGPAGGPHGDEQYFGPGTRLTVT.

This clone has at least ten counts. The read falls 3 residues short of the CDR3 end, and the missing part is taken from the germline J gene. The chain is built from TRBV7-8 and TRBJ1-1, with D perhaps TRBD1 (5 bases). Germline assignment: CDR1 SGHVS and CDR2 FQNEAQ. The V end lost 5 bases, the J end lost 0 bases, and 10 bases lay between the germline ends. This CDR3 region has 14 residues. Incomplete CDR3 DNA: TGTGCCAGCAGCCTGACAGAGATGAACACTGAA. As protein: CASSLTEMNTE. The CDR3, in full, reads CASSLTEMNTEAFF. The entire variable domain, with the rest obtained from reference TRBV7-8 and TRBJ1-1, is as follows: GAGVSQSPRYKVAKRGQDVALRCDPISGHVSLFWYQQALGQGPEFLTYFQNEAQLDKSGLPSDRFFAERPEGSVSTLKIQRTQQEDSAVYLCASSLTEMNTEAFFGQGTRLTVV.

The sample holds many counts of this clone. The CDR3 is CASSYVQGFGYTF. The sequenced part of the CDR3 DNA is TGTGCCAGCAGTTACGTACAGGGGTTTGGC. The J gene is TRBJ1-2, the V gene TRBV12-3 or TRBV12-4, with TRBD1 matching 7 bases. The read finishes 3 residues shy of the CDR3 end, and the germline J gene is used to complete it. The V gene end was trimmed by 4 bases and the J gene end by 7 bases; junction bases not matched to a gene: 6. CDR3 length: 13 amino acids.

This clone was picked up many times. The read ends 3 residues before the CDR3 terminus; that terminus is restored from the germline J gene. The V and J genes are TRBV7-9 and TRBJ2-1; 9 nucleotides line up with TRBD2. Germline CDR1 and CDR2: SEHNR and FQNEAQ (reference sequence). Trimming at V came to 3 bases and at J to 5 bases, leaving 2 bases not matched to a gene. There are 14 residues in the CDR3. CDR3 bases read: TGTGCCAGCAGCTTGGGACTAGCTGACAATGAG. This codes for CASSLGLADNE. The complete CDR3 sequence is CASSLGLADNEQFF.

Ten or more counts support this clone. The read is 3 residues too short to cover the CDR3 end, so that end is filled in from the germline J gene. J is TRBJ2-1 and V is TRBV20-1, with D tentatively TRBD1 (6 bases). V was pared by 6 bases and J by 0 bases, with 6 bases between. The CDR3 sequence is 12 residues long. CDR1 and CDR2 (germline): DFQATT, SNEGSKA (reference sequence). The CDR3 protein is CSAQGSYNEQFF. CDR3 DNA, as far as it was read: TGCAGTGCACAGGGCTCCTACAATGAG.

Remarks on this clone: The read gets to within 3 residues of the CDR3 end, and the germline J gene fills in the rest. The genes are TRBV30 and TRBJ2-3; 7 positions match TRBD1. Germline-derived CDR1 and CDR2 are GTSNPN and SVGIG (reference sequence). CDR3 length: 14 amino acids. This chain's CDR3 is CAWSRQGRDQPQYF. Incomplete CDR3 DNA: TGTGCCTGGAGCAGACAGGGTCGCGATCAGCCG.

This clone was counted at least ten times. Sequencing ends 3 residues short of the CDR3 end; the germline J gene provides the rest. The chain joins TRBV20-1 to TRBJ1-6; 10 bases match TRBD1. The CDR3 runs 12 residues. The trim removed 1 base at V and 12 bases at J, leaving 0 bases unmatched. The germline V gene encodes CDR1 DFQATT and CDR2 SNEGSKA (reference sequence). CDR3 bases read: TGCAGTGCTAGAGGGACAGGGGGACCC. Translating it yields CSARGTGGP. The entire CDR3 protein is CSARGTGGPLHF.

As for this clone: The CDR3 is cut off 3 residues early in the read; its end comes from the germline J gene. The V and J genes are TRBV7-9 and TRBJ2-3; 7 bases line up with TRBD1. The germline V gene has CDR1 SEHNR and CDR2 FQNEAQ (reference sequence). V shed 10 bases, J shed 1 base, and the junction held 5 bases outside the gene matches. CDR3 length equals 13 residues. CDR3 amino acids: CATSGTGTDTQYF. Partial CDR3 DNA: TGTGCCACCTCCGGGACAGGCACAGATACG. The full variable domain, rest sourced from reference TRBV7-9 and TRBJ2-3, is DTGVSQNPRHKITKRGQNVTFRCDPISEHNRLYWYRQTLGQGPEFLTYFQNEAQLEKSRLLSDRFSAERPKGSFSTLEIQRTEQGDSAMYLCATSGTGTDTQYFGPGTRLTVL.

A note on this clone: The read is 3 residues too short to cover the CDR3 end, so that end is filled in from the germline J gene. The V gene is TRBV20-1, the J gene TRBJ2-7; the match to TRBD2 covers 12 bases. CDR3 size: 16 residues. J was trimmed by 2 bases and V by 5 bases; bases with no gene match: 10. CDR1 and CDR2 (germline): DFQATT, SNEGSKA (reference sequence). The part of the CDR3 DNA that was read is TGCAGTGCTCGAAGGGAGACTAGCGGGAGACCCTACGAG. Its translation: CSARRETSGRPYE. In full, the CDR3 reads CSARRETSGRPYEQYF.

This clone was counted ten times or more. The sequenced fragment ends 3 residues before the CDR3 boundary, so the rest is inferred from the germline J gene. The chain links TRBV20-1 to TRBJ2-7; TRBD1 might be the D (6 bases). This CDR3 contains 14 residues. V lost 3 bases and J 6 bases, leaving 18 bases between the germline ends. Germline CDR1 and CDR2: DFQATT and SNEGSKA (reference sequence). CDR3 DNA (partial): TGCAGTGCTAGGCATCAGGGGATAAGTCGCGAG. It codes for CSARHQGISRE. The full CDR3 protein is CSARHQGISREQYF.

This clone was observed a few times. The read terminates 3 residues before the CDR3 end, so the remaining end is supplied by the germline J gene. V is TRBV7-9 and J is TRBJ1-2; a possible D gene is TRBD1 (6 bases). The CDR3 sequence is 14 residues long. Looked up from germline, CDR1 is SEHNR and CDR2 is FQNEAQ (reference sequence). CDR3 DNA, as far as it was read: TGTGCCAGCAGCTTAACCCTGGGGGCGCGGGGC. It yields the protein CASSLTLGARG. The full CDR3 protein reads CASSLTLGARGYTF.

This clone was recorded many times. The sequenced fragment ends 3 residues before the CDR3 boundary, so the rest is inferred from the germline J gene. The chain combines TRBV6-2 or TRBV6-3 with TRBJ2-1; TRBD2 matches 10 bases. The CDR3 length is 17 residues. Germline trimming cut 0 bases from V and 4 bases from J; bases unmatched to any gene: 6. Germline assignment: CDR1 MNHEY and CDR2 SVGEGT. The CDR3: CASSYSGRLAGYNEQFF. CDR3 DNA, as far as it was read: TGTGCCAGCAGTTACTCGGGTAGACTAGCGGGTTACAATGAG.

This clone was picked up a small number of times. The read gets to within 3 residues of the CDR3 end, and the germline J gene fills in the rest. This chain connects TRBV7-3 to TRBJ1-2; TRBD1 might be the D (5 bases). The CDR3 totals 15 residues. Per the germline V gene, CDR1 is SGHTA and CDR2 is FQGTGA. The covered CDR3 bases are TGTGCCAGCAGCTTAGTTCTAGCGGGGCACAATGAC. This codes for CASSLVLAGHND. The full CDR3 protein reads CASSLVLAGHNDYTF.

This clone has a count of ten or more. Coverage ceases 3 residues before the CDR3 finishes, and the germline J gene fills in the end. This chain uses TRBV18 with TRBJ1-2; D perhaps matches TRBD1 (6 bases). The CDR3 spans 14 residues. Germline-derived CDR1 and CDR2 are KGHSH and LQKENI. Trimming took off 0 bases at V and 7 bases at J, with 12 bases between the two ends. The covered CDR3 bases are TGTGCCAGCTCACCACCGGGCAGGGGATTTGGC. Its protein product is CASSPPGRGFG. The entire CDR3 protein reads CASSPPGRGFGYTF. Together with reference TRBV18 and TRBJ1-2, the CDR3 gives the full variable domain: NAGVMQNPRHLVRRRGQEARLRCSPMKGHSHVYWYRQLPEEGLKFMVYLQKENIIDESGMPKERFSAEFPKEGPSILRIQQVVRGDSAAYFCASSPPGRGFGYTFGSGTRLTVV.